This TCR beta chain was profiled in a study of blood T cell repertoires in COVID-19. Under the authors' procedure: It was from reference gene primer amplification that nucleated cell counts were estimated. TCRdb keeps only in-frame clones here, not all; method: immunoSEQ multiplex PCR. V and J calls and clone size are given by that table; D and trimming were obtained from the DNA. The table has a few hundred thousand clones, 87% seen once. The CDR3 is 11 residues long. From germline, CDR1 is MNHEY and CDR2 SVGAGI. Trimming pared 5 bases from V and 2 bases from J, leaving 4 bases between. This receptor was identified in a man younger than 35 with active or convalescent COVID-19. The gene calls are TRBV6-5 and TRBJ2-7; D unclear. Material: peripheral blood. CDR3 in DNA: TGTGCCAGCAGTACAGCCTACGAGCAGTACTTC. It yields the protein CASSTAYEQYF.